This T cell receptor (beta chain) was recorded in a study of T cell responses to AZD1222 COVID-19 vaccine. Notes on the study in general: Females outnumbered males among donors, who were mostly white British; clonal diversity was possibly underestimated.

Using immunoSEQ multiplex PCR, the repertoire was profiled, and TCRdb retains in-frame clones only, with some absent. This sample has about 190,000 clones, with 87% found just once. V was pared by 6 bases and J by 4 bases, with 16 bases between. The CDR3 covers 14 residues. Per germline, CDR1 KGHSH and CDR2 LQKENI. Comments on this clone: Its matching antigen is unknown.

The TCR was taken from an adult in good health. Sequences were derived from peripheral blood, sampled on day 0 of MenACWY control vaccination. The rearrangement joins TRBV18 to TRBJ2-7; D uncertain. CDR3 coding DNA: TGTGCCAGCTCGCCCCGGGTGGAAGGATACGAGCAGTACTTC. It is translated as CASSPRVEGYEQYF.